These 30 T cell receptor beta chains were all obtained from the same sample, sequenced in a study of shared clonotypes between healthy human individuals. Profiled with immunoSEQ multiplex PCR; TCRdb holds only in-frame clones, not every one. The sample shows approximately 1.9 million clones, around 95% of them seen only once. The naive CD8 subset, CD45RO-negative cells positively selected for CCR7, excluded terminally differentiated effector memory CD45RA+ cells. The specimen sequenced was naive CD8+ T cells from PBMCs. The receptors derive from a man younger than 30 in good health. Some clones in this sample may be carry-over from other donors' samples.

As concerns this clone: This sample also contains other DNA sequences that code for the same CDR3. CDR3 in amino acids: CASSFGTGGSYEQYF. In DNA form, the CDR3 reads TGTGCCAGCAGCTTTGGGACAGGGGGCTCCTACGAGCAGTACTTC. The rearrangement uses TRBV11-2 and TRBJ2-7, with TRBD1 identical over 11 bases. CDR1 is SGHAT and CDR2 is FQNNGV in the germline V gene. The length of the CDR3 is 15 residues. J gave up 0 bases and V 3 bases, and 1 base lay outside the gene matches.

The rearrangement links TRBV29-1 to TRBJ2-4; D is unresolved. The germline CDR1 and CDR2 sequences are SQVTM and ANQGSEA. V gave up 4 bases and J gave up 0 bases, with 10 bases separating them. The CDR3 sequence is 14 residues long. CDR3: CSVVYGLAKNIQYF. CDR3 nucleotide sequence: TGCAGCGTTGTCTACGGGCTAGCCAAAAACATTCAGTACTTC.

This clone appeared once. The chain employs TRBV6-6 and TRBJ2-4, with D perhaps given as TRBD1 or TRBD2 (5 bases each). Trimming removed 8 bases from V and 1 base from J, with 15 bases in between. The CDR3 has 15 residues. Germline loops: CDR1 MNHNY, CDR2 SVGAGI (reference sequence). DNA for the CDR3: TGTGCCAGCGGTAGCGTGTCAGGGGCCAAAAACATTCAGTACTTC. This gives the protein CASGSVSGAKNIQYF.

This chain uses TRBV27 with TRBJ2-3; 7 positions match TRBD1. Germline values: CDR1 MNHEY, CDR2 SMNVEV (reference sequence). The CDR3 runs to 16 residues. V lost 5 bases and J lost 2; bases outside the gene matches: 10. This CDR3 reads CASSPGTVRATDTQYF. Written as DNA, the CDR3 is TGTGCCAGCAGTCCCGGGACAGTCCGAGCCACAGATACGCAGTATTTT.

The chain carries TRBV5-6 and TRBJ2-3; no reliable D call. V lost 4 bases to trimming and J lost 6 bases, with 9 bases between them. Per the germline V gene, CDR1 is SGHDT and CDR2 is YYEEEE. This CDR3 spans 12 amino acids. This chain's CDR3 is CASSRSRDTQYF. DNA for the CDR3: TGTGCCAGCAGCCGCAGCAGGGATACGCAGTATTTT.

The chain recombines TRBV5-1 with TRBJ2-3, with D perhaps TRBD1 (5 bases). The CDR3 contains 16 residues. The germline V gene encodes CDR1 SGHRS and CDR2 YFSETQ. V lost 3 bases to trimming and J lost 5 bases, with 19 bases between them. The CDR3 DNA sequence: TGCGCCAGCAGCTCGATGACGACCAGGGTTCGAGATACGCAGTATTTT. Its protein product is CASSSMTTRVRDTQYF.

This clone was picked up one time. The chain combines TRBV15 with TRBJ2-1; maybe TRBD2 (5 bases). CDR3 length: 13 amino acids. In germline, CDR1 is LNHNV, CDR2 YYDKDF (reference sequence). Trimming removed 2 bases from V and 7 bases from J, with 9 bases in between. The DNA of the CDR3 is TGTGCCACCAGCAGACCTCAGCGGAATGAGCAGTTCTTC. It yields the protein CATSRPQRNEQFF.

The chain recombines TRBV27 with TRBJ1-5, with D unclear. V dropped 4 bases and J dropped 2 bases, with 12 bases sitting between them. The length of the CDR3 is 15 residues. CDR1 is MNHEY and CDR2 is SMNVEV in the germline V gene (reference sequence). CDR3 region: CASSSLLGGNQPQHF. The DNA for the CDR3 is TGTGCCAGCAGTTCCCTCCTAGGTGGCAATCAGCCCCAGCATTTT.

This clone showed up just once. The chain is built from TRBV27 and TRBJ1-2; 11 positions match TRBD1. The CDR3 contains 17 residues. Germline V gene sequence: CDR1 MNHEY, CDR2 SMNVEV (reference sequence). The junction had 7 bases not matched to a gene; V was cut back by 4 bases and J by 0 bases. The CDR3 nucleotides read TGTGCCAGCAGTTCCCGGACAGGGGGCACACCTAACTATGGCTACACCTTC. The encoded protein is CASSSRTGGTPNYGYTF.

This clone was seen just once. The rearrangement joins TRBV10-3 to TRBJ2-3; 7 bases align to TRBD1. Germline V gene sequence: CDR1 ENHRY, CDR2 SYGVKD. J lost 0 bases, V lost 4 bases, and 4 bases had no gene match. There are 15 residues in the CDR3. The DNA of the CDR3 is TGTGCCATCAGTGGGTCGGACAGGAGCACAGATACGCAGTATTTT. This codes for CAISGSDRSTDTQYF.

The rearrangement joins TRBV28 to TRBJ2-5, with 7 bases aligning to TRBD1. Germline lookup yields CDR1 MDHEN and CDR2 SYDVKM. This CDR3 has 17 residues. V lost 1 base to trimming and J lost 5 bases; unmatched junction nucleotides: 13. The CDR3 region is CASSLLPDRQRGETQYF. The CDR3 region has the DNA TGTGCCAGCAGTTTATTGCCGGACAGGCAACGGGGCGAGACCCAGTACTTC. The full variable domain, rest sourced from reference TRBV28 and TRBJ2-5, is DVKVTQSSRYLVKRTGEKVFLECVQDMDHENMFWYRQDPGLGLRLIYFSYDVKMKEKGDIPEGYSVSREKKERFSLILESASTNQTSMYLCASSLLPDRQRGETQYFGPGTRLLVL.

CDR3 sequence (DNA): TGTGCCAGCAGTCAGTTCCTCCAGGGAGAATACACCTTC. It is translated as CASSQFLQGEYTF. V usage is TRBV28 and J usage is TRBJ1-2, with TRBD1 as a possible D gene (5 bases). The CDR3 is 13 residues long. The V gene lost 5 bases and the J gene lost 11 bases, with 18 bases spanning the gap. Germline V gives CDR1 MDHEN, CDR2 SYDVKM.

This chain joins TRBV14 and TRBJ2-7; no definite D call. The CDR3 is 16 amino acids. V was shortened by 2 bases and J by 3 bases, with 17 bases between the two germline ends. Germline CDR1 is SGHDN and CDR2 is FVKESK. The CDR3 bases are TGTGCCAGCAGCCAAACCCTAGGCAGCCACCGCTACGAGCAGTACTTC. Amino acids: CASSQTLGSHRYEQYF. The variable domain in full, completed from reference TRBV14 and TRBJ2-7, reads EAGVTQFPSHSVIEKGQTVTLRCDPISGHDNLYWYRRVMGKEIKFLLHFVKESKQDESGMPNNRFLAERTGGTYSTLKVQPAELEDSGVYFCASSQTLGSHRYEQYFGPGTRLTVT.

This clone appeared a single time. A much larger clonotype is one base distant, so this may be a read error. The chain recombines TRBV19 with TRBJ1-1; D is uncertain. The CDR3 consists of 12 residues. CDR1 is LNHDA and CDR2 is SQIVND in the germline V gene (reference sequence). Trimming stripped 5 bases from V and 1 base from J, with 5 bases between. The CDR3 DNA follows: TGTGCCAGTAGTTACGGGAACACTGAAGCTTTCTTT. Residues: CASSYGNTEAFF.

The J gene is TRBJ2-7, the V gene TRBV29-1; TRBD1 matches at 9 bases. The V gene's germline CDR1 is SQVTM and CDR2 ANQGSEA. V was clipped by 5 bases and J by 2 bases; unmatched bases: 16. The CDR3 runs 17 residues. The CDR3 sequence: CSVSGGPGTGIPYEQYF. DNA of the CDR3: TGCAGCGTTTCAGGGGGCCCCGGGACAGGGATCCCCTACGAGCAGTACTTC.

V usage is TRBV6-5 and J usage is TRBJ2-2; D gene ambiguous. Per germline, CDR1 MNHEY and CDR2 SVGAGI. CDR3 size: 12 residues. V lost 4 bases and J 5 bases, leaving 5 bases between the germline ends. The DNA of the CDR3 is TGTGCCAGCAGTTCTGAGACCGGGGAGCTGTTTTTT. It encodes CASSSETGELFF.

This clone was counted only a few times. Other DNA sequences of this sample code for an identical CDR3. The chain is built from TRBV7-9 and TRBJ1-5; tentative D call: TRBD1 (5 bases). The germline V gene has CDR1 SEHNR and CDR2 FQNEAQ (reference sequence). V was clipped by 1 base and J by 4 bases, with 5 bases between them. The CDR3 runs 13 residues. The CDR3 is CASSLDRNQPQHF. In DNA, the CDR3 is TGTGCCAGCAGCTTAGACAGGAATCAGCCCCAGCATTTT. Looking up the rest from reference TRBV7-9 and TRBJ1-5 gives the full variable domain: DTGVSQNPRHKITKRGQNVTFRCDPISEHNRLYWYRQTLGQGPEFLTYFQNEAQLEKSRLLSDRFSAERPKGSFSTLEIQRTEQGDSAMYLCASSLDRNQPQHFGDGTRLSIL.

The chain joins TRBV9 to TRBJ1-2; D is ambiguous. The V gene's germline CDR1 is SGDLS and CDR2 YYNGEE. The CDR3 sequence is 15 residues long. Trimming took 0 bases from V and 4 from J, leaving 13 bases between them. CDR3 nucleotides: TGTGCCAGCAGCGTAGACGGCGGGTTCGGCTATGGCTACACCTTC. Translation: CASSVDGGFGYGYTF.

This clone was seen just once. The chain uses TRBV28 and TRBJ2-1; 7 positions agree with TRBD2. Germline V gives CDR1 MDHEN, CDR2 SYDVKM. V was pared by 4 bases and J by 3 bases, with 6 bases of the junction left unmatched. CDR3 length: 15 amino acids. Here the CDR3 reads CASSYMSSGYNEQFF. The DNA for the CDR3 is TGTGCCAGCAGTTATATGTCTAGCGGCTACAATGAGCAGTTCTTC.

With respect to this clone: Mismatch with germline at one junction end may stem from a read error. The rearrangement uses TRBV15 and TRBJ2-7, with 7 nucleotides matching TRBD1. CDR1 is LNHNV and CDR2 is YYDKDF in the germline V gene (reference sequence). The CDR3 is 13 amino acids. The CDR3 sequence is CATRRGTTYEQYF. The DNA of the CDR3 is TGTGCCACCCGCAGGGGGACGACCTACGAGCAGTACTTC.

The J gene is TRBJ2-5, the V gene TRBV15, with a tentative D call TRBD1 (6 bases). CDR1 LNHNV and CDR2 YYDKDF come from the germline V gene (reference sequence). V lost 0 bases and J lost 2, with 19 bases in between. The CDR3 is 18 amino acids. The DNA for the CDR3 is TGTGCCACCAGCAGAGACAGAGGGACAACAATTTATCAAGAGACCCAGTACTTC. As protein: CATSRDRGTTIYQETQYF.

The chain employs TRBV9 and TRBJ2-7, with TRBD1 as a possible D gene (5 bases). Germline CDR1 and CDR2: SGDLS and YYNGEE. V shed 2 bases and J shed 5 bases, with 17 bases lying between them. The CDR3 is 15 residues long. The CDR3 reads CASSVGQTSPHEQYF. The CDR3, as DNA: TGTGCCAGCAGCGTCGGACAAACAAGCCCCCACGAGCAGTACTTC.

This clone was seen only a few times. This chain uses TRBV29-1 with TRBJ1-1; D uncertain. Germline assignment: CDR1 SQVTM and CDR2 ANQGSEA. This CDR3 has 13 residues. V lost 2 bases and J lost 0, with 7 bases in between. The CDR3: CSVESRLNTEAFF. For the CDR3, the DNA is TGCAGCGTTGAAAGCCGCCTGAACACTGAAGCTTTCTTT.

This chain links TRBV27 with TRBJ1-2; D gene ambiguous. V lost 6 bases and J 4 bases, leaving 12 bases between the germline ends. CDR3 length equals 13 residues. CDR1 and CDR2 (germline): MNHEY, SMNVEV (reference sequence). CDR3 sequence: CASRLGPSYGYTF. In DNA form, the CDR3 reads TGTGCCAGCAGGTTAGGGCCTTCCTATGGCTACACCTTC.

V and J are TRBV11-2 and TRBJ2-7; no clear D. Between the trimmed V and J ends, which lost 6 bases and 2 bases, there was a span of 11 bases. The CDR3 extends over 13 amino acids. The germline V gene has CDR1 SGHAT and CDR2 FQNNGV. The DNA for the CDR3 is TGTGCCAGCAGACTGAGCCCTACCTACGAGCAGTACTTC. Residues: CASRLSPTYEQYF.

The chain is built from TRBV7-2 and TRBJ1-1; D is unclear. V lost 5 bases, J lost 4 bases, and 14 bases lay in between. Germline V lookup: CDR1 SGHTA, CDR2 FQGNSA. The CDR3 totals 14 residues. The DNA for the CDR3 is TGTGCCAGCAGCCGACCTAGGCTGGGCACTGAAGCTTTCTTT. It translates to CASSRPRLGTEAFF.

This chain links TRBV5-6 with TRBJ2-3, with 14 nucleotides matching TRBD2. The CDR3 has 16 amino acids. With V trimmed by 3 bases and J by 5 bases, 5 bases remained unmatched. Germline loops: CDR1 SGHDT, CDR2 YYEEEE. CDR3 nucleotides: TGTGCCAGCAGCTCGGGACTAGCGGGAGTAATAGATACGCAGTATTTT. This translates into CASSSGLAGVIDTQYF.

This chain connects TRBV4-1 to TRBJ1-1, with D perhaps TRBD1 (5 bases). Trimming shortened V by 2 bases and J by 0 bases, and 22 bases separated the two germline ends. This CDR3 region has 19 residues. CDR1 is MGHRA and CDR2 is YSYEKL in the germline V gene. CDR3 nucleotide sequence: TGCGCCAGCAGCCAAAACATATTAGGGGCTACTTACATGAACACTGAAGCTTTCTTT. Translated: CASSQNILGATYMNTEAFF.

The V gene is TRBV7-8, the J gene TRBJ1-3; TRBD1 might be the D (6 bases). This CDR3 is 17 amino acids long. The V end was cut by 5 bases, the J end by 8 bases, with 25 bases between. Germline V gives CDR1 SGHVS, CDR2 FQNEAQ. CDR3 nucleotides: TGTGCCAGCAGCCGCCTAAGAGGGACAAATTCCGGACACACCATATATTTT. Translation: CASSRLRGTNSGHTIYF. The whole variable domain, remainder taken from reference TRBV7-8 and TRBJ1-3, is GAGVSQSPRYKVAKRGQDVALRCDPISGHVSLFWYQQALGQGPEFLTYFQNEAQLDKSGLPSDRFFAERPEGSVSTLKIQRTQQEDSAVYLCASSRLRGTNSGHTIYFGEGSWLTVV.

The rearrangement links TRBV6-4 to TRBJ2-1, with D possibly matching TRBD2 (6 bases). V lost 8 bases and J lost 4, with 18 bases in between. CDR3 length: 15 residues. Germline CDR1 MRHNA, CDR2 SNTAGT. This CDR3 is CASPERLARYNEQFF. The CDR3 bases are TGTGCCAGCCCGGAGAGGCTAGCGAGGTACAATGAGCAGTTCTTC.